This T cell receptor beta chain was documented in a study of CD8 T cells in Susac syndrome. Study-wide points: Acknowledgment was made by the study that its TCR sequencing and HLA analysis involved a relatively small number of individuals.

The CDR3 runs to 16 residues. The V end was cut by 8 bases, the J end by 2 bases, with 19 bases between. CDR1 is MNHNS, CDR2 SASEGT, per germline. RNA was extracted with the RNeasy kit, and a quantity of roughly 0.45 to 1 ug was reverse transcribed using random hexamers. The TCR beta CDR3 was amplified by immunoSEQ multiplex PCR across 54 Vbeta, 13 Jbeta. TCRdb re-called the immunoSEQ multiplex PCR reads through MiXCR, storing one row per CDR3 protein. The sample shows 75,000 to 95,000 distinct CDR3 sequences, 91% of them seen only once. Note on this clonotype: The antigen is not known.

From blood CD8+ and CD4+ T cells, the TCR beta chain was sequenced. Negative isolation was used for CD8+ and CD4+ T cells, and FACS enrichment was applied to TEMRA cells. The V gene is TRBV6-1, the J gene TRBJ1-5; D call uncertain. The sequence derives from a human donor with multiple sclerosis. Sequencing used CD8+ T cells from PBMCs. In nucleotides, the CDR3 is TGTGCCAGCGGCGGAACATCCCCCTGGGGCAATCAGCCCCAGCATTTT. This translates into CASGGTSPWGNQPQHF.